A selection of T cell receptor beta chains follows, all from one sample in a study of Tregs in tolerant kidney transplant recipients. Data came from immunoSEQ multiplex PCR; TCRdb stores just in-frame clones and leaves some out. This table holds 8,000 or so clones, approximately 35% found once. For these TCRs, the target antigens are not known. Sample: CD8+ T cells from blood cultured with allogeneic cells, taken before the transplant. The receptors were sampled from a human patient who received a combined kidney and bone marrow transplant. CDR3s include the opening cysteine and the closing phenylalanine or tryptophan. A D gene is named only where the DNA matches it firmly. Only some rows state a clone size, as once, few, many or a class for expanded clones.

CDR3 DNA | CDR3 protein | J gene | clone size | D gene | V gene
TGTGCCAGCAGCGTAGCGGGGGACAGGGGTGTCTACGAGCAGTACTTC | CASSVAGDRGVYEQYF | TRBJ2-7 | few | TRBD1 | TRBV9
TGTGCCAGCGGGACAGGGGGCTTTTTGGATGGCTACACCTTC | CASGTGGFLDGYTF | TRBJ1-2 | . | TRBD1 | TRBV2
TGTGCCAGCAGCTTTGGCAAGTCCTACGAGCAGTACTTC | CASSFGKSYEQYF | TRBJ2-7 | few | . | TRBV5-6
TGTGAGAGTCGTCCCTATTGGGGGGTGGGAGAGACCCAGTACTTC | CESRPYWGVGETQYF | TRBJ2-5 | . | . | TRBV21-1
TGTGCCAAGGACACAAACCCAAATGGCTACACCTTC | CAKDTNPNGYTF | TRBJ1-2 | medium-sized | . | TRBV2
TGTGCCAGCAGCTTCTCTAACACCGGGGAGCTGTTTTTT | CASSFSNTGELFF | TRBJ2-2 | medium-sized | . | TRBV7-7
TGTGCCAGCAGCTTATACCGGGAAGGTTTAGATACGCAGTATTTT | CASSLYREGLDTQYF | TRBJ2-3 | . | . | TRBV7-3
TGTGCCAGCAGTCTAATAGCGGGAGAGGGGGTCACCGGGGAGCTGTTTTTT | CASSLIAGEGVTGELFF | TRBJ2-2 | few | TRBD2 | TRBV27
TGTGCCAGCAGCCTCATACCTGGGGCACCCGCAGATACGCAGTATTTT | CASSLIPGAPADTQYF | TRBJ2-3 | . | . | TRBV7-6
TGTGCCAGCAGTGAAGTTGGTCCGGGCAGGGCTTTTGACAAACTGTTTTTT | CASSEVGPGRAFDKLFF | TRBJ1-4 | . | . | TRBV6-1